A selection of T cell receptor beta chains follows, all from one sample in a study of T-cell memory formation after mild COVID-19. TCRdb reprocessed the 5' RACE reads with MiXCR, giving one entry per CDR3 protein. The sample lists roughly 300,000 distinct CDR3 sequences; 15% to 20% were seen once. The sample comprised PBMCs or a T cell subset sorted from them (not recorded which). The receptors were gathered from a young man who had mild COVID-19 (a few samples of this study predate the infection). Cell type and time point are not known. Each CDR3 is given with its conserved first and last residue. The D gene is left open where the match is weak. Clone size is not always given. Where it is, it says once, few, many or a class for expanded clones.

D: -; size: many; J: TRBJ1-1; V: TRBV12-5; CDR3: CASGLARGEDTEAFF; DNA: TGTGCTAGTGGTTTGGCCCGGGGGGAAGACACTGAAGCTTTCTTT
D: TRBD1; size: few; J: TRBJ2-7; V: TRBV10-3; CDR3: CAISEATGDTYEQYF; DNA: TGTGCCATCAGTGAGGCTACAGGGGACACCTACGAGCAGTACTTC
D: TRBD2; size: -; J: TRBJ2-6; V: TRBV7-9; CDR3: CASSFGTTGANVLTF; DNA: TGTGCCAGCAGCTTTGGGACTACTGGGGCCAACGTCCTGACTTTC
D: TRBD2; size: -; J: TRBJ2-5; V: TRBV7-6; CDR3: CASSHAQLAANQETQYF; DNA: TGTGCCAGCAGCCACGCGCAACTAGCGGCAAACCAAGAGACCCAGTACTTC
D: -; size: few; J: TRBJ1-5; V: TRBV24-1; CDR3: CATSDLGGSNQPQHF; DNA: TGTGCCACCAGTGATTTGGGGGGAAGCAATCAGCCCCAGCATTTT
D: -; size: -; J: TRBJ1-2; V: TRBV4-1; CDR3: CASSPRTVHYGYTF; DNA: TGCGCCAGCAGCCCTCGGACAGTTCACTATGGCTACACCTTC
D: TRBD2; size: -; J: TRBJ2-2; V: TRBV11-2; CDR3: CASSISGGTNTGELFF; DNA: TGTGCCAGCAGCATTAGCGGGGGGACGAACACCGGGGAGCTGTTTTTT
D: TRBD2; size: many; J: TRBJ2-3; V: TRBV7-7; CDR3: CASSYAAGGTDTQYF; DNA: TGTGCTAGCAGCTACGCAGCGGGGGGCACAGATACGCAGTATTTT
D: TRBD2; size: -; J: TRBJ2-1; V: TRBV7-7; CDR3: CASSEAGTPGNEQFF; DNA: TGTGCCAGCAGTGAAGCGGGAACCCCGGGGAATGAGCAGTTCTTC
D: TRBD2; size: few; J: TRBJ2-5; V: TRBV4-1; CDR3: CASRAGAQETQYF; DNA: TGCGCCAGCAGAGCGGGGGCGCAAGAGACCCAGTACTTC
D: TRBD1; size: many; J: TRBJ2-4; V: TRBV5-6; CDR3: CASSFGRDRGLGKNIQYF; DNA: TGTGCCAGCAGCTTTGGCCGGGACAGGGGGCTAGGCAAAAACATTCAGTACTTC
D: -; size: -; J: TRBJ1-1; V: TRBV6-5; CDR3: CASKRGWNTEAFF; DNA: TGTGCCAGCAAGAGAGGCTGGAACACTGAAGCTTTCTTT
D: TRBD1; size: few; J: TRBJ2-1; V: TRBV20-1; CDR3: CSARVDSVTGGAYNEQFF; DNA: TGCAGTGCTAGAGTAGATTCCGTGACAGGGGGCGCCTACAATGAGCAGTTCTTC
D: -; size: -; J: TRBJ2-5; V: TRBV7-2; CDR3: CASSLAGPKGKTQYF; DNA: TGTGCCAGCAGCTTAGCGGGGCCCAAGGGCAAGACCCAGTACTTC
D: -; size: -; J: TRBJ2-3; V: TRBV5-1; CDR3: CATRAMYAGGPTDTQYF; DNA: TGCGCCACCCGGGCGATGTACGCCGGGGGCCCCACAGATACGCAGTATTTT
D: TRBD1; size: few; J: TRBJ2-7; V: TRBV29-1; CDR3: CSVSFRGRYEQYF; DNA: TGCAGCGTTAGTTTTAGGGGGCGATACGAGCAGTACTTC
D: -; size: -; J: TRBJ1-6; V: TRBV6-5; CDR3: CASSYSTGSSYNSPLHF; DNA: TGTGCCAGCAGTTACTCGACCGGGAGCTCCTATAATTCACCCCTCCACTTT
D: TRBD1; size: many; J: TRBJ1-2; V: TRBV3-1; CDR3: CASSRRGTGAYGYTF; DNA: TGTGCCAGCAGCCGAAGAGGGACAGGCGCTTATGGCTACACCTTC
D: TRBD2; size: few; J: TRBJ2-3; V: TRBV7-2; CDR3: CASSLGTSRSDTQYF; DNA: TGTGCCAGCAGCCTAGGGACTAGTAGATCAGATACGCAGTATTTT
D: -; size: few; J: TRBJ2-1; V: TRBV5-6; CDR3: CASSFVLATEQFF; DNA: TGTGCCAGCAGCTTCGTTCTAGCTACTGAGCAGTTCTTC
D: -; size: few; J: TRBJ1-5; V: TRBV6-5; CDR3: CASSYGRAVGYPQHF; DNA: TGTGCCAGCAGTTACGGCAGGGCCGTTGGTTATCCCCAGCATTTT
D: TRBD2; size: -; J: TRBJ2-5; V: TRBV6-2/TRBV6-3; CDR3: CASRLAGSLPAQYF; DNA: TGTGCCAGCAGACTAGCGGGGTCCCTTCCGGCCCAGTACTTC
D: -; size: -; J: TRBJ2-6; V: TRBV5-1; CDR3: CASSGDTASGNVLTF; DNA: TGCGCCAGCAGCGGGGACACGGCTTCTGGCAACGTCCTGACTTTC
D: -; size: once; J: TRBJ1-1; V: TRBV6-5; CDR3: CASSYGLAAEAFF; DNA: TGTGCCAGCAGTTATGGACTAGCTGCTGAAGCTTTCTTT
D: -; size: few; J: TRBJ2-7; V: TRBV7-9; CDR3: CASSTLGGDNKPESSYEQYF; DNA: TGTGCCAGCAGCACCTTGGGAGGGGACAACAAGCCGGAAAGCTCCTACGAGCAGTACTTC
D: -; size: once; J: TRBJ1-4; V: TRBV7-6; CDR3: CASSLRRHEKLFF; DNA: TGTGCCAGCAGCCTTCGCAGGCACGAAAAACTGTTTTTT
D: TRBD1; size: -; J: TRBJ2-7; V: TRBV9; CDR3: CASGQGGREQYF; DNA: TGTGCCAGCGGACAGGGCGGTAGGGAGCAGTACTTC
D: TRBD1; size: few; J: TRBJ1-1; V: TRBV2; CDR3: CASSRRQGLNTEAFF; DNA: TGTGCCAGCAGCCGTCGACAGGGGCTGAACACTGAAGCTTTCTTT
D: -; size: many; J: TRBJ2-1; V: TRBV7-7; CDR3: CASSPDGYNEQFF; DNA: TGTGCCAGCAGCCCGGACGGCTACAATGAGCAGTTCTTC
D: TRBD1; size: once; J: TRBJ2-5; V: TRBV7-8; CDR3: CASSDTGGAGWETQYF; DNA: TGTGCCAGCAGCGACACAGGGGGCGCAGGTTGGGAGACCCAGTACTTC
D: TRBD1; size: -; J: TRBJ1-2; V: TRBV4-1; CDR3: CASSQEAGGSNYGYTF; DNA: TGCGCCAGCAGCCAAGAGGCAGGGGGTTCTAACTATGGCTACACCTTC
D: -; size: few; J: TRBJ1-1; V: TRBV4-3; CDR3: CASSPTGSEAFF; DNA: TGCGCCAGCAGCCCCACCGGTTCTGAAGCTTTCTTT
D: -; size: -; J: TRBJ1-1; V: TRBV7-2; CDR3: CASSLRTAWNTEAFF; DNA: TGTGCCAGCAGCTTACGGACAGCATGGAACACTGAAGCTTTCTTT
D: -; size: -; J: TRBJ2-3; V: TRBV28; CDR3: CASSFPRVSTDTQYF; DNA: TGTGCCAGCAGTTTCCCTAGGGTTAGCACAGATACGCAGTATTTT
D: -; size: few; J: TRBJ1-2; V: TRBV27; CDR3: CASSLTVLANYGYTF; DNA: TGTGCCAGCAGTTTGACCGTCCTAGCTAACTATGGCTACACCTTC
D: -; size: -; J: TRBJ2-2; V: TRBV7-7; CDR3: CASSLGPSTGELFF; DNA: TGTGCCAGCAGCTTGGGGCCAAGCACCGGGGAGCTGTTTTTT
D: TRBD2; size: many; J: TRBJ2-3; V: TRBV6-2/TRBV6-3; CDR3: CASSRAGEADTQYF; DNA: TGTGCCAGCAGCCGAGCGGGGGAGGCAGATACGCAGTATTTT
D: TRBD1; size: -; J: TRBJ2-1; V: TRBV5-4; CDR3: CASSLRTGAYNEQFF; DNA: TGTGCCAGCAGCCTACGGACAGGGGCATACAATGAGCAGTTCTTC
D: -; size: -; J: TRBJ2-1; V: TRBV29-1; CDR3: CSVELSAGYNEQFF; DNA: TGCAGCGTTGAATTATCTGCCGGCTACAATGAGCAGTTCTTC
D: TRBD1; size: once; J: TRBJ1-5; V: TRBV27; CDR3: CASSTGARGQPQHF; DNA: TGTGCCAGTAGCACAGGGGCCAGGGGTCAGCCCCAGCATTTT
D: -; size: few; J: TRBJ2-7; V: TRBV7-2; CDR3: CASTDPTGDYDYEQYF; DNA: TGTGCCAGCACAGATCCGACAGGGGACTATGACTACGAGCAGTACTTC
D: TRBD1; size: -; J: TRBJ2-3; V: TRBV7-9; CDR3: CASSSQGARSTDTQYF; DNA: TGTGCCAGCAGCTCGCAGGGGGCGAGGTCCACAGATACGCAGTATTTT
D: -; size: -; J: TRBJ2-2; V: TRBV12-3/TRBV12-4; CDR3: CASSFLVHLRLFF; DNA: TGTGCCAGCAGTTTCTTGGTCCATTTAAGGCTGTTTTTT
D: TRBD2; size: -; J: TRBJ2-7; V: TRBV19; CDR3: CASSTGLAGDTYEQYF; DNA: TGTGCCAGTAGTACCGGACTAGCGGGGGACACCTACGAGCAGTACTTC
D: TRBD1; size: few; J: TRBJ2-3; V: TRBV23-1; CDR3: CASSHPDRGLPDTQYF; DNA: TGCGCCAGCAGTCACCCGGACAGGGGGCTTCCAGATACGCAGTATTTT
D: -; size: few; J: TRBJ2-2; V: TRBV20-1; CDR3: CSARRAGRNTGELFF; DNA: TGCAGTGCTAGAAGGGCGGGGCGGAACACCGGGGAGCTGTTTTTT
D: -; size: -; J: TRBJ1-1; V: TRBV20-1; CDR3: CSASSGNTEAFF; DNA: TGCAGTGCTAGTTCAGGGAACACTGAAGCTTTCTTT
D: -; size: once; J: TRBJ1-2; V: TRBV30; CDR3: CAWNPGGENYGYTF; DNA: TGTGCCTGGAACCCGGGGGGGGAGAACTATGGCTACACCTTC
D: -; size: -; J: TRBJ1-6; V: TRBV15; CDR3: CATSGGGRGSPLHF; DNA: TGTGCCACCAGCGGCGGGGGGAGGGGTTCACCCCTCCACTTT
D: -; size: -; J: TRBJ1-3; V: TRBV5-1; CDR3: CASSPIELSGNTIYF; DNA: TGCGCCAGCAGCCCGATCGAACTCTCTGGAAACACCATATATTTT
D: -; size: -; J: TRBJ1-1; V: TRBV5-1; CDR3: CASSLTTGFEAFF; DNA: TGCGCCAGCAGCTTGACCACAGGGTTTGAAGCTTTCTTT
D: TRBD1; size: -; J: TRBJ2-7; V: TRBV20-1; CDR3: CSARDGGQHYEQYF; DNA: TGCAGTGCTAGAGATGGGGGACAGCACTACGAGCAGTACTTC
D: -; size: -; J: TRBJ1-1; V: TRBV12-3/TRBV12-4; CDR3: CAGSFGWAPTEAFF; DNA: TGTGCCGGGTCGTTCGGATGGGCCCCCACTGAAGCTTTCTTT
D: -; size: -; J: TRBJ1-4; V: TRBV4-3; CDR3: CASSQDRMATNEKLFF; DNA: TGCGCCAGCAGCCAAGATCGGATGGCAACTAATGAAAAACTGTTTTTT
D: -; size: few; J: TRBJ2-2; V: TRBV7-3; CDR3: CASSLGTLSTGELFF; DNA: TGTGCCAGCAGCTTGGGCACTCTTAGCACCGGGGAGCTGTTTTTT
D: -; size: many; J: TRBJ2-1; V: TRBV5-1; CDR3: CASSLVSPPYNEQFF; DNA: TGCGCCAGCAGCTTGGTTAGTCCCCCCTACAATGAGCAGTTCTTC
D: TRBD1; size: few; J: TRBJ1-4; V: TRBV4-3; CDR3: CASSALGTDEKLFF; DNA: TGCGCCAGCAGCGCCTTAGGGACAGACGAAAAACTGTTTTTT
D: -; size: few; J: TRBJ2-5; V: TRBV5-1; CDR3: CASSPMVGGEETQYF; DNA: TGCGCCAGCAGCCCGATGGTGGGGGGTGAAGAGACCCAGTACTTC
D: -; size: few; J: TRBJ1-2; V: TRBV7-2; CDR3: CASSSTNYGYTF; DNA: TGTGCCAGCAGCTCAACGAACTATGGCTACACCTTC